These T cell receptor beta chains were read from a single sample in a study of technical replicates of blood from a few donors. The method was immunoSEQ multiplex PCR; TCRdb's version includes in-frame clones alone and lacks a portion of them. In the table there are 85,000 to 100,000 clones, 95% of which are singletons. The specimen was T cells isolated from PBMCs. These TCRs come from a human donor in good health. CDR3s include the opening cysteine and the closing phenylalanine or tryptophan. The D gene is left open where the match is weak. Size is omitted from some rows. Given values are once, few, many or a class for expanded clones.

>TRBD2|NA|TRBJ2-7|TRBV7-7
CASSPGGSEQYF
TGTGCCAGCAGCCCGGGGGGTAGCGAGCAGTACTTC
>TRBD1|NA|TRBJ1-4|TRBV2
CASSGTDNEKLFF
TGTGCCTCGTCCGGGACAGATAATGAAAAACTGTTTTTT
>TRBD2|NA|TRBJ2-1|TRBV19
CASRASGSSYNEQFF
TGTGCCAGTAGGGCTAGCGGGAGCTCCTACAATGAGCAGTTCTTC
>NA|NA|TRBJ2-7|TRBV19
CASTRGSGLSYEQYF
TGTGCCAGTACCCGTGGTAGCGGACTATCCTACGAGCAGTACTTC
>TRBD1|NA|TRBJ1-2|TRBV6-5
CASSPGQGNYGYTF
TGTGCCAGCAGCCCCGGACAGGGGAACTATGGCTACACCTTC
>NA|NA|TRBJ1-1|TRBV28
CASRPPGLSAQEAFF
TGTGCCAGCAGGCCCCCAGGGTTGTCAGCGCAGGAAGCTTTCTTT
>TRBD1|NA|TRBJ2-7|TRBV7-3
CASSRTGGPYEQYF
TGTGCCAGCAGCCGTACAGGGGGCCCCTACGAGCAGTACTTC
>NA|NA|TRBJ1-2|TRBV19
CASSISVAGFYGYTF
TGTGCCAGTAGTATATCTGTTGCGGGGTTTTACGGCTACACCTTC
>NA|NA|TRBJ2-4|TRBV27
CASSSLAKNIQYF
TGTGCCAGCAGTTCCTTAGCCAAAAACATTCAGTACTTC
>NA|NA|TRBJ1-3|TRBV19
CASSRTPGRDTGNTIYF
TGTGCCAGTAGTAGAACCCCAGGGAGGGATACTGGAAACACCATATATTTT
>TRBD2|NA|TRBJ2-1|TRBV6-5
CASSYGTSGTYNEQFF
TGTGCCAGCAGTTACGGGACTAGCGGCACCTACAATGAGCAGTTCTTC
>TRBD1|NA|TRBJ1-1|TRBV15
CATSRDHRGTEAFF
TGTGCCACCAGCAGAGATCACAGGGGCACTGAAGCTTTCTTT
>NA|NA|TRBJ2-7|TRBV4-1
CASSQDAASEDEQYF
TGCGCCAGCAGCCAAGATGCGGCTAGCGAGGACGAGCAGTACTTC
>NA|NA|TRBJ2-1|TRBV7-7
CASSPTSYNEQFF
TGTGCTAGCAGCCCTACCTCCTACAATGAGCAGTTCTTC
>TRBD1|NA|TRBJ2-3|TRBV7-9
CASSLPGQGLADTQYF
TGTGCCAGCAGCTTACCGGGACAGGGATTGGCAGATACGCAGTATTTT
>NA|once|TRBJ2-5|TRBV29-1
CSVPYVAGETQYF
TGCAGCGTACCATATGTCGCGGGAGAGACCCAGTACTTC